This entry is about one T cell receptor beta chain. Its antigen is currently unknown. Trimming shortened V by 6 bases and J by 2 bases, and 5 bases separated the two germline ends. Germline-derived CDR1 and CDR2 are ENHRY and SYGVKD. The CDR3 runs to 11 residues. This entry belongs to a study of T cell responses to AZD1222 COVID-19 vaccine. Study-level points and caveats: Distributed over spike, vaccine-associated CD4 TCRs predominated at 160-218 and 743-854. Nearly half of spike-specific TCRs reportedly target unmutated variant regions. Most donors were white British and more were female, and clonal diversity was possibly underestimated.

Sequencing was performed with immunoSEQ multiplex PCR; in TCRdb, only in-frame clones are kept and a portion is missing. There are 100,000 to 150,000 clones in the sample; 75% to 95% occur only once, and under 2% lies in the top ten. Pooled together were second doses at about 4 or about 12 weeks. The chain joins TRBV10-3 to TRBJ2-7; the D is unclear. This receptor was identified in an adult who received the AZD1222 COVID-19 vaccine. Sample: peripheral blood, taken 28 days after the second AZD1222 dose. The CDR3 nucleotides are TGTGCCATCAGGGGGACCTACGAGCAGTACTTC. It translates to CAIRGTYEQYF.